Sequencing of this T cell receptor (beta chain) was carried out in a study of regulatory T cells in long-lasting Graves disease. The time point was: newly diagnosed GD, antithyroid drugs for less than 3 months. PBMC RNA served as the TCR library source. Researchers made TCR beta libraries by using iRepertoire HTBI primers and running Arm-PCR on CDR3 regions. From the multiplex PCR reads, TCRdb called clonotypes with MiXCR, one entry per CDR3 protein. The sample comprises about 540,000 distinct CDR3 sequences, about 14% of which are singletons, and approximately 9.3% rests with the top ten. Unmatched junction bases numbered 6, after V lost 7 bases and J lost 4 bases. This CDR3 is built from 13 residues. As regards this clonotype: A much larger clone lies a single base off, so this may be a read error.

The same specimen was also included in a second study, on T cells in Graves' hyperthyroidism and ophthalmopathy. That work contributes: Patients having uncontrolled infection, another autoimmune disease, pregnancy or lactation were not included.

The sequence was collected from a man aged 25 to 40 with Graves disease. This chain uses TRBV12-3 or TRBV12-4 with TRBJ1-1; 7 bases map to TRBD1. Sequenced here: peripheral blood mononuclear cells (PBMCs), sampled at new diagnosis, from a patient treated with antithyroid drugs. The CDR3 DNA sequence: TGTGCCAGCATCCCGACAGGGAGCACTGAAGCTTTCTTT. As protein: CASIPTGSTEAFF.